What follows is one T cell receptor (beta chain) and its context. The antigen is unknown. CDR1 is SGHRS, CDR2 YFSETQ, per germline. V lost 0 bases, J lost 2 bases, and 6 bases lay in between. The CDR3 has 13 amino acids. These data belong to a study of T cell responses to AZD1222 COVID-19 vaccine. The protocol was immunoSEQ multiplex PCR, while the TCRdb copy is restricted to in-frame clones and leaves out a portion. The table has over 65,000 clones, around 85% seen once; the top ten hold roughly 7.7%. Regarding the study as a whole: Females outnumbered males among donors, who were mostly white British; clonal diversity was possibly underestimated.

Sequencing used peripheral blood, obtained on day 0 of AZD1222 vaccination. This clonotype was obtained from an adult in good health. The rearrangement links TRBV5-1 to TRBJ2-7, with D unclear. The DNA of the CDR3 is TGCGCCAGCAGCTTGGACGGAACCTACGAGCAGTACTTC. This encodes CASSLDGTYEQYF.